A selection of T cell receptor beta chains follows, all from one sample in a study of shared clonotypes between healthy human individuals. The table came from immunoSEQ multiplex PCR; TCRdb's copy has only in-frame clones and leaves some out. The table lists around 500,000 clones, 81% of them singletons. Sequencing input: PBMCs. The receptors were sampled from a woman aged 40 to 50 in good health. Some clones in this sample may be carry-over from other donors' samples. Each CDR3 is given with its conserved first and last residue. Each record gives: J gene, V gene, D gene, clone size, CDR3 protein, CDR3 DNA. A D gene is named only where the DNA matches it firmly. Size is omitted from some rows. Given values are once, few, many or a class for expanded clones.

J: TRBJ1-5
V: TRBV28
D: .
size: .
CDR3: CASSLSSGGNQPQHF
DNA: TGTGCCAGCAGTTTATCCAGTGGGGGCAATCAGCCCCAGCATTTT

J: TRBJ2-1
V: TRBV25-1
D: .
size: .
CDR3: CASSEGVSYNEQFF
DNA: TGTGCCAGCAGTGAAGGCGTCAGCTACAATGAGCAGTTCTTC

J: TRBJ2-3
V: TRBV11-2
D: .
size: few
CDR3: CASSPLFSTDTQYF
DNA: TGTGCCAGCAGCCCCTTGTTTAGCACAGATACGCAGTATTTT

J: TRBJ1-4
V: TRBV5-1
D: .
size: .
CDR3: CASSLGPASYEKLFF
DNA: TGCGCCAGCAGCTTGGGGCCGGCCTCCTATGAAAAACTGTTTTTT

J: TRBJ2-1
V: TRBV7-9
D: .
size: .
CDR3: CASSHRWAGVNDEQFF
DNA: TGTGCCAGCAGCCACCGGTGGGCAGGGGTAAACGATGAGCAGTTCTTC

J: TRBJ1-4
V: TRBV7-8
D: .
size: .
CDR3: CASSPRSTGRFGKLFF
DNA: TGTGCCAGCAGCCCCCGGAGTACCGGGCGCTTTGGGAAACTGTTTTTT

J: TRBJ1-5
V: TRBV7-2
D: TRBD1
size: .
CDR3: CASSLTGQGRTPQHF
DNA: TGTGCCAGCAGCTTAACCGGACAGGGGCGGACGCCCCAGCATTTT

J: TRBJ2-2
V: TRBV19
D: .
size: .
CDR3: CASTITDGSETGELFF
DNA: TGTGCCAGTACCATCACGGACGGGTCGGAGACCGGGGAGCTGTTTTTT

J: TRBJ1-1
V: TRBV27
D: .
size: few
CDR3: CASSLSIGWQGENTEAFF
DNA: TGTGCCAGCAGTTTATCGATCGGCTGGCAGGGAGAGAACACTGAAGCTTTCTTT

J: TRBJ2-5
V: TRBV30
D: TRBD2
size: .
CDR3: CAWSVRSSGGETQYF
DNA: TGTGCCTGGAGTGTTCGATCGAGCGGGGGAGAGACCCAGTACTTC

J: TRBJ2-7
V: TRBV7-9
D: .
size: .
CDR3: CASSLGSGGQYF
DNA: TGTGCCAGCAGCTTAGGCTCCGGGGGTCAGTACTTC

J: TRBJ2-1
V: TRBV6-1
D: .
size: .
CDR3: CASTLEGDYNEQFF
DNA: TGTGCCAGCACCCTCGAGGGAGACTACAATGAGCAGTTCTTC

J: TRBJ2-7
V: TRBV5-1
D: .
size: .
CDR3: CASSFIEGTYEQYF
DNA: TGCGCCAGCAGCTTTATAGAAGGGACCTACGAGCAGTACTTC

J: TRBJ2-2
V: TRBV29-1
D: .
size: .
CDR3: CSVDPGGTGELFF
DNA: TGCAGCGTTGACCCTGGGGGCACCGGGGAGCTGTTTTTT

J: TRBJ1-2
V: TRBV27
D: TRBD1
size: .
CDR3: CASSLTGGYGYTF
DNA: TGTGCCAGCAGTTTAACAGGGGGCTATGGCTACACCTTC

J: TRBJ1-2
V: TRBV7-9
D: .
size: .
CDR3: CASSLGAYGYTF
DNA: TGTGCCAGCAGCTTAGGGGCTTATGGCTACACCTTC

J: TRBJ2-3
V: TRBV7-8
D: .
size: .
CDR3: CASSLGAGASTDTQYF
DNA: TGTGCCAGCAGCTTAGGGGCAGGGGCTAGCACAGATACGCAGTATTTT

J: TRBJ2-7
V: TRBV12-2
D: .
size: once
CDR3: CASRPSGRALKAYEQYF
DNA: TGTGCAAGTCGTCCTAGCGGGAGGGCCCTTAAGGCCTACGAGCAGTACTTC

J: TRBJ1-4
V: TRBV11-2
D: TRBD1
size: .
CDR3: CASSPKGRGLLRARKTVF
DNA: TGTGCCAGCAGCCCCAAGGGAAGGGGGCTTCTTAGGGCTCGAAAAACTGTTTTT

J: TRBJ1-2
V: TRBV6-5
D: TRBD1
size: few
CDR3: CASSYGTGAAFYGYTF
DNA: TGTGCCAGCAGTTACGGGACAGGAGCCGCGTTCTATGGCTACACCTTC

J: TRBJ2-1
V: TRBV4-3
D: TRBD2
size: .
CDR3: CASSRRTSGLYNEQFF
DNA: TGCGCCAGCAGCCGCCGGACTAGCGGGCTATACAATGAGCAGTTCTTC

J: TRBJ2-7
V: TRBV29-1
D: .
size: .
CDR3: CSVKKTDTYEQYF
DNA: TGCAGCGTTAAAAAGACAGATACCTACGAGCAGTACTTC

J: TRBJ2-7
V: TRBV6-1
D: TRBD1
size: .
CDR3: CASSDRGSYEQYF
DNA: TGTGCCAGCAGTGACAGGGGGTCTTACGAGCAGTACTTC

J: TRBJ2-1
V: TRBV28
D: .
size: few
CDR3: CASSRALISYNEQFF
DNA: TGTGCCAGCAGTCGAGCCCTTATCTCCTACAATGAGCAGTTCTTC

J: TRBJ1-3
V: TRBV4-2
D: .
size: .
CDR3: CASSPQQGQYGNTIYF
DNA: TGTGCCAGCAGCCCTCAGCAGGGGCAGTATGGAAACACCATATATTTT

J: TRBJ2-1
V: TRBV19
D: TRBD2
size: .
CDR3: CASKRLAGANEQFF
DNA: TGTGCCAGTAAACGACTAGCGGGAGCGAATGAGCAGTTCTTC

J: TRBJ2-7
V: TRBV4-2
D: .
size: .
CDR3: CASSPGVMKAYEQYF
DNA: TGTGCCAGCAGCCCCGGGGTGATGAAGGCCTACGAGCAGTACTTC

J: TRBJ2-2
V: TRBV11-2
D: .
size: few
CDR3: CASSLDGTRNGELFF
DNA: TGTGCCAGCAGCTTAGATGGGACCCGGAACGGGGAGCTGTTTTTT

J: TRBJ2-1
V: TRBV19
D: TRBD2
size: .
CDR3: CASSIPPRVAGVHNEQFF
DNA: TGTGCCAGTAGTATACCCCCTCGGGTAGCGGGAGTACATAATGAGCAGTTCTTC

J: TRBJ1-5
V: TRBV9
D: .
size: .
CDR3: CASSVGLLNQPQHF
DNA: TGTGCCAGCAGCGTAGGCCTCCTCAATCAGCCCCAGCATTTT

J: TRBJ2-7
V: TRBV7-7
D: .
size: few
CDR3: CASSFGSSYEQYF
DNA: TGTGCCAGCAGCTTTGGGTCGTCCTACGAGCAGTACTTC

J: TRBJ1-2
V: TRBV18
D: .
size: .
CDR3: CASSPPMDGYGYTF
DNA: TGTGCCAGCTCACCACCTATGGACGGCTATGGCTACACCTTC

J: TRBJ2-1
V: TRBV5-1
D: TRBD1
size: .
CDR3: CASSLEGQSIEQFF
DNA: TGCGCCAGCAGCTTGGAGGGACAGTCGATTGAGCAGTTCTTC

J: TRBJ2-2
V: TRBV19
D: TRBD2
size: .
CDR3: CASSIPGLAGVLNTGELFF
DNA: TGTGCCAGTAGTATACCGGGACTAGCGGGAGTGCTGAACACCGGGGAGCTGTTTTTT

J: TRBJ2-1
V: TRBV7-3
D: .
size: many
CDR3: CASRPSGGAGTGEQFF
DNA: TGTGCCAGCAGGCCCTCTGGAGGCGCGGGAACGGGTGAGCAGTTCTTC

J: TRBJ1-2
V: TRBV30
D: .
size: .
CDR3: CAWSLLWGYTF
DNA: TGTGCCTGGAGTTTACTGTGGGGCTACACCTTC

J: TRBJ2-2
V: TRBV6-4
D: .
size: .
CDR3: CASSDYAGSNTGELFF
DNA: TGTGCCAGCAGTGACTATGCGGGGTCGAACACCGGGGAGCTGTTTTTT

J: TRBJ2-5
V: TRBV25-1
D: TRBD1
size: .
CDR3: CASSSQGQQETQYF
DNA: TGTGCCAGCAGTTCCCAGGGACAGCAAGAGACCCAGTACTTC

J: TRBJ1-5
V: TRBV6-1
D: .
size: .
CDR3: CASSEATEGAGQPQHF
DNA: TGTGCCAGCAGTGAAGCTACGGAGGGCGCAGGTCAGCCCCAGCATTTT

J: TRBJ1-1
V: TRBV29-1
D: .
size: .
CDR3: CSARNPGIGTEAFF
DNA: TGCAGCGCCCGCAATCCGGGGATAGGGACTGAAGCTTTCTTT

J: TRBJ1-1
V: TRBV9
D: .
size: .
CDR3: CASSVGRNTEAFF
DNA: TGTGCCAGCAGCGTAGGCAGGAACACTGAAGCTTTCTTT

J: TRBJ2-3
V: TRBV25-1
D: .
size: many
CDR3: CASSGPIAESTDTQYF
DNA: TGTGCCAGCAGTGGCCCCATAGCGGAGAGCACAGATACGCAGTATTTT

J: TRBJ2-1
V: TRBV10-1
D: .
size: few
CDR3: CAARSVKRGDGQFF
DNA: TGCGCCGCCCGATCGGTGAAGAGGGGCGACGGGCAGTTCTTC

J: TRBJ2-2
V: TRBV28
D: TRBD1
size: once
CDR3: CASSTGAMNTGELFF
DNA: TGTGCCAGCAGTACAGGGGCCATGAACACCGGGGAGCTGTTTTTT

J: TRBJ1-2
V: TRBV29-1
D: .
size: few
CDR3: CSVKDRDYGYTF
DNA: TGCAGCGTTAAGGACAGAGACTATGGCTACACCTTC

J: TRBJ2-7
V: TRBV7-6
D: TRBD2
size: .
CDR3: CASSLDTSGNYEQYF
DNA: TGTGCCAGCAGCTTAGATACTAGCGGAAACTACGAGCAGTACTTC

J: TRBJ2-1
V: TRBV10-3
D: TRBD2
size: .
CDR3: CAARLAGEGEQFF
DNA: TGTGCCGCGAGACTAGCGGGAGAAGGTGAGCAGTTCTTC

J: TRBJ2-1
V: TRBV20-1
D: .
size: .
CDR3: CSVTRELGQFF
DNA: TGCAGTGTCACCAGGGAGTTGGGGCAGTTCTTC

J: TRBJ2-7
V: TRBV7-4
D: .
size: many
CDR3: CASSFLRYSPYEQYF
DNA: TGTGCCAGCAGTTTCCTCCGCTACTCACCCTACGAGCAGTACTTC

J: TRBJ1-3
V: TRBV27
D: .
size: many
CDR3: CASSGLRGTTGNTIYF
DNA: TGTGCCAGCAGCGGCCTTCGGGGTACAACTGGAAACACCATATATTTT

J: TRBJ1-2
V: TRBV28
D: TRBD1
size: .
CDR3: CASSWGQLYGYTF
DNA: TGTGCCAGCAGTTGGGGACAGCTCTATGGCTACACCTTC

J: TRBJ1-2
V: TRBV25-1
D: .
size: once
CDR3: CASSARVEVGGYTF
DNA: TGTGCCAGCAGTGCCAGGGTCGAGGTGGGGGGCTACACCTTC

J: TRBJ2-6
V: TRBV7-9
D: TRBD1
size: .
CDR3: CASSSIGTGSNGANVLTF
DNA: TGTGCCAGCAGTTCCATAGGGACAGGGTCTAATGGGGCCAACGTCCTGACTTTC

J: TRBJ2-3
V: TRBV27
D: TRBD2
size: .
CDR3: CASSLYSGYTDTQYF
DNA: TGTGCCAGCAGTTTATATAGCGGGTACACAGATACGCAGTATTTT

J: TRBJ2-7
V: TRBV27
D: TRBD2
size: .
CDR3: CASSLSTPGTSFLSEQYF
DNA: TGTGCCAGCAGTTTATCGACCCCCGGGACTAGCTTCCTCTCCGAGCAGTACTTC

J: TRBJ2-7
V: TRBV11-2
D: TRBD1
size: .
CDR3: CASSWTGSYEQYF
DNA: TGTGCCAGCAGCTGGACAGGCTCCTACGAGCAGTACTTC

J: TRBJ2-1
V: TRBV4-2
D: .
size: .
CDR3: CASSQDGLSVSSYNEQFF
DNA: TGTGCCAGCAGCCAAGATGGTCTTTCGGTGAGCTCCTACAATGAGCAGTTCTTC

J: TRBJ1-2
V: TRBV28
D: TRBD1
size: .
CDR3: CASSRKRGFQGADYYGYTF
DNA: TGTGCCAGCAGCCGCAAAAGGGGTTTTCAGGGGGCGGACTACTATGGCTACACCTTC

J: TRBJ2-7
V: TRBV7-9
D: .
size: .
CDR3: CASSSGLLPYEQYF
DNA: TGTGCCAGCAGCTCGGGACTCCTACCCTACGAGCAGTACTTC